The clone carrying this T cell receptor (beta chain) was seen more than once but under ten times. Its specificity is unknown. This sample was included in a study of response to subunit inactivated influenza vaccine. Study outcomes and limitations: T cells newly recruited by each seasonal influenza vaccination are few, the authors suggested.

TCRdb called the RT-PCR reads again in MiXCR, with one record for every CDR3 protein. The sample records about 620,000 distinct CDR3 sequences, around 11% being singletons. This sequence originates from a man in his fifties who received an inactivated influenza vaccine. This specimen was PBMCs from blood, taken on the day of vaccination.

CDR3 sequence (DNA): TGTGCCTGGAAGAGGACAGTTCTATCCTACGAGCAGTACTTC. As protein: CAWKRTVLSYEQYF. The rearrangement links TRBV30 to TRBJ2-7; weak D call: TRBD1 (6 bases). V shed 4 bases and J shed 1 base, with 14 bases lying between them. CDR3 length: 14 residues. The germline V gene encodes CDR1 GTSNPN and CDR2 SVGIG (reference sequence).